This T cell receptor (beta chain) was recovered during a study of OX40 agonist ivuxolimab in advanced cancers. About the study: Patients with prior anti-PD-1, anti-PD-L1 or anti-CTLA-4 therapy were eligible; 40% to 45% had some.

V lost 5 bases, J lost 0 bases, and 8 bases stayed unmatched. CDR1 is SGHAT, CDR2 FQDESV, per germline (reference sequence). CDR3 length: 18 amino acids. To note about this clone: Its antigen is as yet unknown.

Study-wide results and caveats: Partial responders treated at 0.1-3.0 mg/kg exhibited clonal expansion among the lowest measured. Among some nonresponders, normalized T-cell clonal expansion was also low. On average, CD8+ T cells showed a greater number of expanded clones than CD4+.

The method was immunoSEQ multiplex PCR; TCRdb's version includes in-frame clones alone and lacks a portion of them. The sample carries about 76,000 clones, roughly 86% recorded once. Sequenced material: CD4+ or CD8+ T cells sorted from blood, taken in a trial of the OX40 agonist ivuxolimab. The clonotype comes from an adult with an advanced solid tumor such as melanoma, head and neck, liver or kidney cancer. The chain has TRBV11-1 and TRBJ2-5; 14 positions match TRBD2. CDR3 nucleotide sequence: TGTGCCAGCAGCCACGGACTAGCGGGGGGCGGGTACCAAGAGACCCAGTACTTC. Translation: CASSHGLAGGGYQETQYF.